The present entry profiles one TCR beta chain with its context. These data originate in a study of blood T cell repertoires in COVID-19. Original processing methods: Amplifying reference gene primers gave estimates of nucleated cell counts. Profiled with immunoSEQ multiplex PCR; TCRdb holds only in-frame clones, not every one. The V and J calls and the clone size are those of that table, but D and trimming were determined from the DNA. The repertoire consists of 200,000 to 250,000 clones, with around 90% occurring once and the leading ten covering over 1.5%. V was shortened by 0 bases and J by 0 bases, with 11 bases between the two germline ends. Germline V gives CDR1 SGHNT, CDR2 YENEEA. CDR3 length equals 16 residues.

Sequenced sample: PBMCs or T cells enriched from blood (not recorded which). The chain recombines TRBV11-3 with TRBJ1-2, with D uncertain. This clonotype was sampled from a woman aged 18 to 35 who had recovered from COVID-19. The CDR3 region has the DNA TGTGCCAGCAGCTTAGAACCCAGAGAGGCTAACTATGGCTACACCTTC. Translating gives CASSLEPREANYGYTF.